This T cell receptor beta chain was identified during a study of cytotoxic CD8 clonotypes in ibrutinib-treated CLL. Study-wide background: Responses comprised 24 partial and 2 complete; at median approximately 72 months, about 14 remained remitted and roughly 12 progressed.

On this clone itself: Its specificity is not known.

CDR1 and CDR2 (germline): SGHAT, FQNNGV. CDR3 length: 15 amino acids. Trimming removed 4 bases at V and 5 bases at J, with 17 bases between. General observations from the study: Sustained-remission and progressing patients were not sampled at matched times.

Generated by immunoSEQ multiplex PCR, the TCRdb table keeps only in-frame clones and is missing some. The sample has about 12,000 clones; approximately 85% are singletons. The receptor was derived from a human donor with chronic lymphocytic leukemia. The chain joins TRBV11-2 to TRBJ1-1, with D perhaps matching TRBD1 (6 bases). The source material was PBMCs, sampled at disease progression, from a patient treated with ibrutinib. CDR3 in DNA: TGTGCCAGCAGCTCCCGCACAGGGCTGTGGACTGAAGCTTTCTTT. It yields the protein CASSSRTGLWTEAFF. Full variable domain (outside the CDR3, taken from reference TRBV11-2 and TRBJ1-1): EAGVAQSPRYKIIEKRQSVAFWCNPISGHATLYWYQQILGQGPKLLIQFQNNGVVDDSQLPKDRFSAERLKGVDSTLKIQPAKLEDSAVYLCASSSRTGLWTEAFFGQGTRLTVV.